This T cell receptor (beta chain) appears in the sequencing data of a study of blood T cell repertoires in COVID-19. The V end was cut by 6 bases, the J end by 9 bases, with 24 bases between. This CDR3 is built from 16 residues. The germline CDR1 and CDR2 sequences are KGHSH and LQKENI. Libraries were prepared by immunoSEQ multiplex PCR; TCRdb keeps only in-frame clonotypes and omits some of them. The sample holds tens of thousands of clones, about 90% seen once. The sequenced material came from peripheral blood. The TCR originated in a man aged 45 to 65 with active COVID-19. The chain combines TRBV18 with TRBJ1-5; perhaps TRBD1 as D (6 bases). CDR3 in DNA: TGTGCCAGCTCCCCAGGGGCCCAGGCGATCAACATGCCCCAGCATTTT. Amino acid sequence: CASSPGAQAINMPQHF.